The T cell receptor beta chain under discussion was sequenced for a study of beta chain features in type 1 diabetes. The study's findings and limits: Using cDNA template may skew counts toward highly expressing activated cells. Shortening that was moderate but significant affected the TCRB CDR3s of Type 1 diabetes patients in all four CD4+ subsets.

As every portion of the isolated RNA was reverse transcribed, the sequencing read expressed TCRB transcripts. This table comes from immunoSEQ multiplex PCR, and its TCRdb copy is limited to in-frame clones, with some not included. Of about 150,000 clones in the sample, approximately 13% were seen once. Germline lookup yields CDR1 SEHNR and CDR2 FQNEAQ (reference sequence). This CDR3 is built from 13 residues. V shed 1 base and J 9 bases; nucleotides not matched to a gene: 4. With respect to this clone: What it binds is not known.

The sequenced material came from central memory CD4+ T cells from blood. The clonotype originates from a man younger than 35 with type 1 diabetes. This sequence joins TRBV7-9 and TRBJ1-1, with 8 bases aligning to TRBD1. CDR3 protein: CASSLGRQGQAFF. CDR3 coding DNA: TGTGCCAGCAGCTTAGGGAGACAGGGGCAAGCTTTCTTT.